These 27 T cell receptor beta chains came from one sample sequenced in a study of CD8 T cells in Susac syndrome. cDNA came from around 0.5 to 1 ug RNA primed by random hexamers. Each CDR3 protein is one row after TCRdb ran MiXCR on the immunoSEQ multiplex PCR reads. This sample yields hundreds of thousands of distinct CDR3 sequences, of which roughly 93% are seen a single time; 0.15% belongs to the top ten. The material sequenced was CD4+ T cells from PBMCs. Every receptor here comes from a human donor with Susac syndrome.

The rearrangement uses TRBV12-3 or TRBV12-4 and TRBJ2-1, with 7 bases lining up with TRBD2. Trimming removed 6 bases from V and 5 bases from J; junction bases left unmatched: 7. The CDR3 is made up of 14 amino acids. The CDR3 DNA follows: TGTGCCAGCAGCAGCGGGGTCAGGGACAATGAGCAGTTCTTC. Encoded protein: CASSSGVRDNEQFF.

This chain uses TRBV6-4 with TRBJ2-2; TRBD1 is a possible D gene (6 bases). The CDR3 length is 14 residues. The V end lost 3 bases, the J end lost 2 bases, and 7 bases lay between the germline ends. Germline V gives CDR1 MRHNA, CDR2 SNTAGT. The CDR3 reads CASSEGQNTGELFF. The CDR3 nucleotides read TGTGCCAGCAGTGAGGGACAAAACACCGGGGAGCTGTTTTTT.

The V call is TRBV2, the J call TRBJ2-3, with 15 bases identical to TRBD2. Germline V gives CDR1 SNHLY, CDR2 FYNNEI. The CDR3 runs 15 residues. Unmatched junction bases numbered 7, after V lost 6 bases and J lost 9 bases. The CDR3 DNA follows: TGTGCCAGCAGCCCGGGACTAGCGGGGGGTACCACGCAGTATTTT. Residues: CASSPGLAGGTTQYF. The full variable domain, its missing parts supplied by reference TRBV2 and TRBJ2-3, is EPEVTQTPSHQVTQMGQEVILRCVPISNHLYFYWYRQILGQKVEFLVSFYNNEISEKSEIFDDQFSVERPDGSNFTLKIRSTKLEDSAMYFCASSPGLAGGTTQYFGPGTRLTVL.

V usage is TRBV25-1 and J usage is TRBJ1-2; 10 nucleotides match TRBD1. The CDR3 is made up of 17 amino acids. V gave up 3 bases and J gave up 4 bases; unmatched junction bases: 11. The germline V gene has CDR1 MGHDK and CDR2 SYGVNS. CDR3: CASSDLTTGGDVYGYTF. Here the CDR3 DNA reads TGTGCCAGCAGTGACCTCACGACAGGGGGCGACGTCTATGGCTACACCTTC.

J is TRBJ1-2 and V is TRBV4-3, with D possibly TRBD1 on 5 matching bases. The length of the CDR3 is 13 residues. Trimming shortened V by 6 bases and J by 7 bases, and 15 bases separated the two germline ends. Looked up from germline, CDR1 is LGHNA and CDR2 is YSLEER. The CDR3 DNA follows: TGCGCCAGCAGTCCATCCTTTGGGGGTGGCTACACCTTC. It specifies CASSPSFGGGYTF.

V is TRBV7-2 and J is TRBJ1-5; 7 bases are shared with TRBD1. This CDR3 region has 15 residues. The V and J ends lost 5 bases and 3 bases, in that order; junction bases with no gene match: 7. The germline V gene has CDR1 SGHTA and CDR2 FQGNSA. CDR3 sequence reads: CASSRRGQLNQPQHF. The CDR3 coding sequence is TGTGCCAGCAGCAGGAGGGGACAGCTCAATCAGCCCCAGCATTTT.

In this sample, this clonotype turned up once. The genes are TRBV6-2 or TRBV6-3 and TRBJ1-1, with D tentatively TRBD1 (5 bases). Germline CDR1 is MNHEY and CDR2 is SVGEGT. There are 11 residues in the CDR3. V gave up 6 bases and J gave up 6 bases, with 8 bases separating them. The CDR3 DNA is TGTGCCAGCAGGATAGGGGCTGAAGCTTTCTTT. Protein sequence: CASRIGAEAFF.

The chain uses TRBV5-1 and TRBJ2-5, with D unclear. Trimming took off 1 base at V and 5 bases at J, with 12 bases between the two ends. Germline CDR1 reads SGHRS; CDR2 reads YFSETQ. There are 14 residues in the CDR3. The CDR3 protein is CASSLKWGAETQYF. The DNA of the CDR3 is TGCGCCAGCAGCTTGAAATGGGGTGCCGAGACCCAGTACTTC.

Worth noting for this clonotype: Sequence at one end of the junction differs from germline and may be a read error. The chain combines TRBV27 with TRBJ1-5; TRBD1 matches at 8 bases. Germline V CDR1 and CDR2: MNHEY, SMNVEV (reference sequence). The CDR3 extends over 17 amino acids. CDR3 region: CASSISGGEYSNQPQHF. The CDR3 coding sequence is TGTGCCAGCAGTATATCAGGGGGCGAGTATAGCAATCAGCCCCAGCATTTT.

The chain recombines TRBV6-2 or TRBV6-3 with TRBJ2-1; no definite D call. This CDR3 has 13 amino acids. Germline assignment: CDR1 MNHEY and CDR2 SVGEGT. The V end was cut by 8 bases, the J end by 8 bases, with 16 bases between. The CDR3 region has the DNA TGTGCCAGCGGATCCCGAGTTTACGATGAGCAGTTCTTC. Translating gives CASGSRVYDEQFF.

The CDR3 here is CASSFNKYSNQPQHF. CDR3 DNA sequence: TGTGCCAGCAGCTTTAACAAGTATAGCAATCAGCCCCAGCATTTT. V and J are TRBV5-6 and TRBJ1-5; the D is unclear. The germline V gene has CDR1 SGHDT and CDR2 YYEEEE. V lost 2 bases to trimming and J lost 0 bases, with 9 bases between them. The CDR3 totals 15 residues. Variable domain in full (rest from reference TRBV5-6 and TRBJ1-5): DAGVTQSPTHLIKTRGQQVTLRCSPKSGHDTVSWYQQALGQGPQFIFQYYEEEERQRGNFPDRFSGHQFPNYSSELNVNALLLGDSALYLCASSFNKYSNQPQHFGDGTRLSIL.

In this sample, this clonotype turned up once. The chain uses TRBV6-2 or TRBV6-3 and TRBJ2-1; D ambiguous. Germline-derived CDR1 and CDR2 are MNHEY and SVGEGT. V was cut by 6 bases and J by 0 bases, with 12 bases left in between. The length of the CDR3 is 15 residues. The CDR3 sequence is CASRNPPSSYNEQFF. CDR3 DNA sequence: TGTGCCAGCAGGAATCCACCGAGCTCCTACAATGAGCAGTTCTTC.

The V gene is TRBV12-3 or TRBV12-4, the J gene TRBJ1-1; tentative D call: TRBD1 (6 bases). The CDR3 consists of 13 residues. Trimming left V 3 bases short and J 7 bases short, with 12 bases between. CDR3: CASSLSGADEAFF. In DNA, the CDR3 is TGTGCCAGCAGTTTGTCGGGGGCAGATGAAGCTTTCTTT.

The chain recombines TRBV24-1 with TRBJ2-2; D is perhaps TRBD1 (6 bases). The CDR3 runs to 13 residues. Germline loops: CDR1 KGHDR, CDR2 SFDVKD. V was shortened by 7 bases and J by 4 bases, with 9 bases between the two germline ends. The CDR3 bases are TGTGCCACCAGACAGGGTTTCACCGGGGAGCTGTTTTTT. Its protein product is CATRQGFTGELFF.

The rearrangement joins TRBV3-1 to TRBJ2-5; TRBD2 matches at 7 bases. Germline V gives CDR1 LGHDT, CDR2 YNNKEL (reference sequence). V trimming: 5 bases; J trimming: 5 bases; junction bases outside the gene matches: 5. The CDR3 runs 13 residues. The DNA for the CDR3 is TGTGCCAGCAGCTTTCGACTAGCTGAGACCCAGTACTTC. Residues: CASSFRLAETQYF.

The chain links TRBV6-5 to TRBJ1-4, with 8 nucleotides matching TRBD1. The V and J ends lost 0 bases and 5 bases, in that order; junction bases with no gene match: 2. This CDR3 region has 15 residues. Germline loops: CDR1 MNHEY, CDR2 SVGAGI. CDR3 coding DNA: TGTGCCAGCAGTTACTCGAACAGGGGGAATGAAAAACTGTTTTTT. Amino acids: CASSYSNRGNEKLFF.

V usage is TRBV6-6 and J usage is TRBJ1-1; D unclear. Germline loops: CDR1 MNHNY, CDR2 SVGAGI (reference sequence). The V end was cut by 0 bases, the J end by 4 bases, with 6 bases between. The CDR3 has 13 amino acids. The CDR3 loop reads CASSYSFSTEAFF. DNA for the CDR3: TGTGCCAGCAGTTACTCTTTCAGCACTGAAGCTTTCTTT.

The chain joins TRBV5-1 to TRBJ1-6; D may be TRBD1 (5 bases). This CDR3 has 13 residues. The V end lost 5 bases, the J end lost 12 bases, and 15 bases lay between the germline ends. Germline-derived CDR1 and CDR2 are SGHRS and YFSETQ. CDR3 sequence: CASRGDLAEPLHF. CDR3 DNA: TGCGCCAGCAGAGGGGATCTTGCGGAACCCCTCCACTTT.

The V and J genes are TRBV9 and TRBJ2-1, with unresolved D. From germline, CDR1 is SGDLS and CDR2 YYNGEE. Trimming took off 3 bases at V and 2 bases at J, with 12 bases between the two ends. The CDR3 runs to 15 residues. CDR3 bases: TGTGCCAGCAGCGCCCCATCAAGCACCTACAATGAGCAGTTCTTC. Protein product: CASSAPSSTYNEQFF.

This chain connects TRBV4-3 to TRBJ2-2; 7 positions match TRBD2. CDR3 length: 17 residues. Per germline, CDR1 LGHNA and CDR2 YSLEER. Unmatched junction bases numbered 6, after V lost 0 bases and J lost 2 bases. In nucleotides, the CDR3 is TGCGCCAGCAGCCAAGATCCGCAGCGGGGAAACACCGGGGAGCTGTTTTTT. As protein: CASSQDPQRGNTGELFF.

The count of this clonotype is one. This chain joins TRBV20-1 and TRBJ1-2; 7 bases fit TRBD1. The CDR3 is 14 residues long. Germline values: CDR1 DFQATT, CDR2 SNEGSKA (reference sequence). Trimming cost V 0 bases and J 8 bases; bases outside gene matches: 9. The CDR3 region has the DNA TGCAGTGCTAGAGATGCGGGACAGCCGGTGGGCTACACCTTC. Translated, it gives CSARDAGQPVGYTF.

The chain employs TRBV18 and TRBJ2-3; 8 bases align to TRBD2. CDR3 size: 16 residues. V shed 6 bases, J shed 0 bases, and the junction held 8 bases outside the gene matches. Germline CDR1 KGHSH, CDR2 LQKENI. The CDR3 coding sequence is TGTGCCAGCTCCCCCCTCGTAGCGGGGAGCACAGATACGCAGTATTTT. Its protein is CASSPLVAGSTDTQYF.

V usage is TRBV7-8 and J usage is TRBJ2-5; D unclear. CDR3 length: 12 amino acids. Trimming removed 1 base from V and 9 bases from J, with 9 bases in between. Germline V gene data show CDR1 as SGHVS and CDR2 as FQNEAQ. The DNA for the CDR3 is TGTGCCAGCAGCTTAGGCGGCCAGGCCCAGTACTTC. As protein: CASSLGGQAQYF.

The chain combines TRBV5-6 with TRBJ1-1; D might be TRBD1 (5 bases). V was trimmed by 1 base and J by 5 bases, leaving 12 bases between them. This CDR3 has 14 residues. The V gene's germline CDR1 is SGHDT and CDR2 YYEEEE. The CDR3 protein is CASSLRGERTEAFF. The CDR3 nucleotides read TGTGCCAGCAGCTTGAGGGGAGAGAGGACTGAAGCTTTCTTT.

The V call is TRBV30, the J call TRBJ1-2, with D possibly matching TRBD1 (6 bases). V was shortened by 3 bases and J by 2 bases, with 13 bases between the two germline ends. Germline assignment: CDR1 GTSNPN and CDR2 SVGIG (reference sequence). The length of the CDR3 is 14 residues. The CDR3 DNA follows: TGTGCCTGGAGGACAGGATTCGCAAACTATGGCTACACCTTC. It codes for CAWRTGFANYGYTF.

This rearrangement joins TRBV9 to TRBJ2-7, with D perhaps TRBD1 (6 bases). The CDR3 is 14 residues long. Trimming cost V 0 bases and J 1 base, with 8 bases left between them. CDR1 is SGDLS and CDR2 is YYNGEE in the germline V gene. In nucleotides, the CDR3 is TGTGCCAGCAGCGTAGACGGACAGTCCTACGAGCAGTACTTC. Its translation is CASSVDGQSYEQYF.

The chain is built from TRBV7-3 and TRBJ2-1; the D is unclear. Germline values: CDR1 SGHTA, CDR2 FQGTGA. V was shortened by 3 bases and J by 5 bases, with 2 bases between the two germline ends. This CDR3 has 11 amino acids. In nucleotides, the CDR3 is TGTGCCAGCAGCTTTAACAATGAGCAGTTCTTC. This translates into CASSFNNEQFF.